Presented here are 9 T cell receptor beta chains from one specimen sequenced in a study of vaccination and CD4 T cells after COVID-19. Stated treatment: approximately 11-day PBMC culture with coronavirus spike peptide pools or control peptides (ViraFEST assay). Cultured CD4+ T cell DNA underwent sequencing with the Oncomine TCR Beta short-read assay. TCRdb redid the calling of the PCR reads with MiXCR, one entry per CDR3 protein. Of 9,900 or so distinct CDR3 sequences in the sample, approximately 24% are singletons; the top ten hold about half. For these receptors, no antigen is known. This sample comprised CD4+ T cells from blood, cultured in vitro, obtained before SARS-CoV-2 vaccination. Source of these receptors: a human donor who received a COVID-19 vaccine.

The V gene is TRBV7-9, the J gene TRBJ1-5, with TRBD1 matching over 8 bases. Germline V gene lookup returns CDR1 SEHNR and CDR2 FQNEAQ (reference sequence). Trimming removed 2 bases from V and 5 bases from J; junction bases left unmatched: 8. This CDR3 contains 16 residues. The CDR3 DNA sequence: TGTGCCAGCAGCTTAATTGGGACAGGCACATATCAGCCCCAGCATTTT. Translated: CASSLIGTGTYQPQHF.

This clonotype was detected a few times. This chain connects TRBV5-1 to TRBJ2-3; 9 positions match TRBD1. The V segment lost 4 bases and the J segment 7 bases; nucleotides outside the gene matches: 7. The CDR3 runs 14 residues. Germline CDR1 reads SGHRS; CDR2 reads YFSETQ. CDR3 DNA: TGCGCCAGCAGCCGGACAGGGGCTAGATATACGCAGTATTTT. It yields the protein CASSRTGARYTQYF. The full variable domain, in which reference TRBV5-1 and TRBJ2-3 provide the parts outside the CDR3, is KAGVTQTPRYLIKTRGQQVTLSCSPISGHRSVSWYQQTPGQGLQFLFEYFSETQRNKGNFPGRFSGRQFSNSRSEMNVSTLELGDSALYLCASSRTGARYTQYFGPGTRLTVL.

Only a few counts were recorded for this clonotype. The V gene is TRBV10-3, the J gene TRBJ2-5; the match to TRBD2 covers 10 bases. The V segment lost 11 bases and the J segment 3 bases; nucleotides outside the gene matches: 3. This CDR3 contains 12 residues. Germline CDR1 is ENHRY and CDR2 is SYGVKD. CDR3 in DNA: TGTGCCGTAGGACTAGCGGAAGAGACCCAGTACTTC. Amino acid sequence: CAVGLAEETQYF.

This sequence joins TRBV7-9 and TRBJ2-7, with 10 bases fitting TRBD1. CDR3 length: 16 residues. Trimming at V came to 3 bases and at J to 7 bases, leaving 12 bases not matched to a gene. Germline V gives CDR1 SEHNR, CDR2 FQNEAQ (reference sequence). CDR3 sequence: CASSLDGTGASREQYF. The CDR3 bases are TGTGCCAGCAGCTTGGATGGGACAGGGGCAAGCCGGGAGCAGTACTTC.

This clonotype has more than one count but fewer than ten. The V and J genes are TRBV30 and TRBJ1-1; tentative D call: TRBD1 (6 bases). CDR1 GTSNPN and CDR2 SVGIG come from the germline V gene (reference sequence). This CDR3 comprises 12 residues. Trimming left V 8 bases short and J 9 bases short, with 19 bases between. CDR3 sequence: CALTLGGPQAFF. The CDR3 DNA reads TGTGCCCTAACCTTAGGGGGGCCTCAAGCTTTCTTT.

This clonotype has just a few counts. V gene TRBV7-9 combines with J gene TRBJ1-2; D unresolved. Germline CDR1 and CDR2: SEHNR and FQNEAQ (reference sequence). V gave up 4 bases and J gave up 0 bases, with 15 bases separating them. The CDR3 extends over 16 amino acids. In DNA, the CDR3 is TGTGCCAGCAGCTCGAGGTGGGGATTAGCTAACTATGGCTACACCTTC. This translates into CASSSRWGLANYGYTF.

J is TRBJ1-1 and V is TRBV23-1; TRBD1 is a possible D gene (6 bases). TRBV23-1 belongs to the ORF category, with a function that is uncertain. Trimming shortened V by 3 bases and J by 0 bases, and 20 bases separated the two germline ends. The CDR3 is made up of 18 amino acids. This chain's CDR3 is CASSQGTGLAPMNTEAFF. CDR3 nucleotide sequence: TGCGCCAGCAGTCAGGGAACAGGGCTGGCACCAATGAACACTGAAGCTTTCTTT.

Only a few counts were recorded for this clonotype. The V call is TRBV12-3 or TRBV12-4, the J call TRBJ1-1; D is ambiguous. The V and J ends lost 3 bases and 0 bases respectively, with 17 bases between them. This CDR3 contains 17 residues. The CDR3 DNA reads TGTGCCAGCAGTTTCTCGTTCCCCGGGTGGGTGAACACTGAAGCTTTCTTT. It is translated as CASSFSFPGWVNTEAFF.

The chain links TRBV6-1 to TRBJ2-3; 7 bases map to TRBD1. The CDR3 loop spans 13 amino acids. Germline values: CDR1 MNHNS, CDR2 SASEGT. The V gene end was trimmed by 3 bases and the J gene end by 5 bases; junction bases not matched to a gene: 2. The CDR3 loop reads CASSDNRGDTQYF. Written as DNA, the CDR3 is TGTGCCAGCAGTGATAACAGGGGAGATACGCAGTATTTT.